This entry describes one TCR beta chain. Its matching antigen is unknown. V was shortened by 2 bases and J by 3 bases, with 9 bases between the two germline ends. This CDR3 comprises 13 residues. Germline CDR1 SGHRS, CDR2 YFSETQ. This specimen comes from a study of T cells in localized non-small cell lung cancer. Study outcomes and limitations: Among the top 100 tumor clones, a median 57 appeared in adjacent lung. In the blood, greater T cell density corresponded to longer overall survival. Measurement of T cell clonality placed uninvolved adjacent lung highest, above the level in tumor.

Assay: immunoSEQ multiplex PCR; the TCRdb copy retains only in-frame clones and omits some. The table records tens of thousands of clones, 94% of them present only once. The rearrangement joins TRBV5-1 to TRBJ2-7; D remains ambiguous. This TCR was sampled from a woman aged 35-75 years with stage I lung adenocarcinoma. The sample here was peripheral blood, taken before any cancer treatment. CDR3: CASSFTVYYEQYF. The DNA for the CDR3 is TGCGCCAGCAGCTTCACGGTTTACTACGAGCAGTACTTC.